The rows below give T cell receptor beta chains drawn from one sample of a study of T cells in Graves' hyperthyroidism and ophthalmopathy. Using its own MiXCR run on the multiplex PCR reads, TCRdb lists one record per CDR3 protein. The table includes around 380,000 distinct CDR3 sequences, 13% detected once. The sequenced sample was blood. The receptors here all came from a man aged 30 to 39 with Graves' hyperthyroidism that later progressed to Graves' ophthalmopathy. The CDR3 runs from the conserved cysteine through the conserved F or W. Fields, in order: V gene, clone size, J gene, D gene, CDR3 protein, CDR3 DNA. D genes are given only for firm matches. Some rows have no size entry. The others give once, few or many, or a class for an expanded clone.

TRBV7-8	few	TRBJ1-6	NA	CASSLVLAENSPLHF	TGTGCCAGCAGCTTAGTCTTGGCAGAAAATTCACCCCTCCACTTT
TRBV12-3/TRBV12-4	many	TRBJ2-5	NA	CASSPNRGGETQYF	TGTGCCAGCAGTCCAAACCGGGGTGGGGAGACCCAGTACTTC
TRBV9	NA	TRBJ1-5	NA	CASSLFEGSQPQHF	TGTGCCAGCAGCCTCTTTGAGGGCAGTCAGCCCCAGCATTTT
TRBV13	NA	TRBJ2-1	TRBD1	CASSSTGQGPYNEQFF	TGTGCCAGCAGCTCGACCGGACAGGGACCCTACAATGAGCAGTTCTTC
TRBV20-1	many	TRBJ2-3	TRBD1	CSARDKDRVSDTQYF	TGCAGTGCTAGAGATAAGGACAGGGTGTCAGATACGCAGTATTTT
TRBV7-8	many	TRBJ2-5	NA	CASSLAVGLGETQYF	TGTGCCAGCAGCTTAGCGGTGGGGCTGGGAGAGACCCAGTACTTC
TRBV7-2	many	TRBJ2-2	TRBD1	CASRWDSLDTGELFF	TGTGCCAGCAGATGGGACAGCCTAGACACCGGGGAGCTGTTTTTT
TRBV20-1	many	TRBJ1-1	NA	CSARTGSTEAFF	TGCAGTGCACGTACAGGTAGCACTGAAGCTTTCTTT
TRBV20-1	once	TRBJ2-6	TRBD1	CSAGDRAGANVLTF	TGCAGTGCTGGGGACAGGGCTGGGGCCAACGTCCTGACTTTC
TRBV30	many	TRBJ1-2	NA	CAWSPTSPQLGYTF	TGTGCCTGGAGTCCGACAAGTCCTCAGCTTGGCTACACCTTC
TRBV29-1	NA	TRBJ2-2	NA	CSVGSTGELFF	TGCAGCGTTGGTTCCACCGGGGAGCTGTTTTTT
TRBV5-6	NA	TRBJ2-1	NA	CASWAAWNEQFF	TGTGCCAGCTGGGCCGCTTGGAATGAGCAGTTCTTC
TRBV5-1	many	TRBJ1-5	NA	CASSLDGYSNQPQHF	TGTGCCAGCAGTTTAGACGGGTATAGCAATCAGCCCCAGCATTTT
TRBV15	few	TRBJ1-6	TRBD1	CATSSGRARGNYNSPLHF	TGTGCCACCAGCAGTGGACGGGCCAGGGGGAACTATAATTCACCCCTCCACTTT
TRBV29-1	NA	TRBJ2-5	TRBD1	CSVGGHRGRETQYF	TGCAGCGTTGGGGGGCACAGGGGGCGAGAGACCCAGTACTTC
TRBV5-1	NA	TRBJ1-6	TRBD1	CASSLETGQNSPLHF	TGCGCCAGCAGCTTGGAGACAGGGCAAAATTCACCCCTCCACTTT
TRBV15	NA	TRBJ1-2	NA	CATSRDNRGGYTF	TGTGCCACCAGCAGAGATAACCGGGGAGGCTACACCTTC
TRBV27	NA	TRBJ1-2	TRBD1	CASSLMGQGYGYTF	TGTGCCAGCAGTTTAATGGGACAGGGGTATGGCTACACCTTC
TRBV28	many	TRBJ1-2	TRBD1	CASSLNPPDRGYGYTF	TGTGCCAGCAGTCTTAACCCCCCGGACAGGGGTTATGGCTACACCTTC
TRBV24-1	once	TRBJ2-3	TRBD1	CATSGLNRDSISDTQYF	TGTGCCACCAGTGGCCTTAACCGGGACAGTATTTCAGATACGCAGTATTTT
TRBV18	few	TRBJ2-5	TRBD1	CASSPLNPGQGQETQYF	TGTGCCAGCTCACCATTGAATCCGGGACAGGGACAAGAGACCCAGTACTTC
TRBV20-1	many	TRBJ2-3	TRBD2	CSAKRGASTDTQYF	TGCAGTGCGAAGCGGGGGGCTTCCACAGATACGCAGTATTTT
TRBV27	few	TRBJ2-5	NA	CASSSQYF	TGTGCCAGCAGTTCCCAGTACTTC
TRBV5-1	few	TRBJ2-1	TRBD2	CASSLAGGDYNEQFF	TGCGCCAGCAGCTTAGCGGGGGGGGACTACAATGAGCAGTTCTTC
TRBV20-1	NA	TRBJ1-4	NA	CSARDPTETNEKLFF	TGCAGTGCTAGAGATCCGACAGAGACTAATGAAAAACTGTTTTTT
TRBV12-3/TRBV12-4	many	TRBJ1-1	NA	CASSLSAGATEAFF	TGTGCCAGCAGTTTGAGCGCAGGGGCGACTGAAGCTTTCTTT